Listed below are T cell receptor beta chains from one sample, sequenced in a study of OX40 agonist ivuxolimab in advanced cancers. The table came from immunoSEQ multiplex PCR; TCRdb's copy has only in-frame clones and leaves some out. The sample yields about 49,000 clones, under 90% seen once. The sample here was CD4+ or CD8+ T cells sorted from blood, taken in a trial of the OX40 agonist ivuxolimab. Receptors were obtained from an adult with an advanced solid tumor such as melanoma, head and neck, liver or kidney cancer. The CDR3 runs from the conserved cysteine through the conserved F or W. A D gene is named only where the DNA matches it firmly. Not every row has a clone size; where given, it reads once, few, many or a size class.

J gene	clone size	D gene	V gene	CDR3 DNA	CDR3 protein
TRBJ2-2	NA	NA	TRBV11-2	TGTGCCAGCAGCATCCGGGACCTGAACTGGGAGCTGTTTTTT	CASSIRDLNWELFF
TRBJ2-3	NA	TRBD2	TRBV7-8	TGTGCCAGCAGCTCCGGGACTAGTTATGATACGCAGTATTTT	CASSSGTSYDTQYF
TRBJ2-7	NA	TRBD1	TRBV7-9	TGTGCCAGCAGCCTCAGGGACAGCAAGAGCTCCTACGAGCAGTACTTC	CASSLRDSKSSYEQYF
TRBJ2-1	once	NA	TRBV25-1	TGTGCCAGCAGTGAGGGGGGCTCCTACAATGAGCAGTTCTTC	CASSEGGSYNEQFF
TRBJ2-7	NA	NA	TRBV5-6	TGTGCCAGCAGCTTGGCTGGAGGGGGGACCTACGAGCAGTACTTC	CASSLAGGGTYEQYF
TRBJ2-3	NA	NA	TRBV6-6	TGTGCCAGCAGTTACTCTATAAATACGCAGTATTTT	CASSYSINTQYF
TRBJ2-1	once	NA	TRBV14	TGTGCCAGCAGCCAAGACCCCTGGAATGAGCAGTTCTTC	CASSQDPWNEQFF
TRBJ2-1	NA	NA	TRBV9	TGTGCCAGCAGCGTAGGTGTTGTAGTAGGAGGCTTCGATGAGCAGTTCTTC	CASSVGVVVGGFDEQFF
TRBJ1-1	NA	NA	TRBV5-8	TGTGCCAGCGCCCTAGGCACTGAAGCTTTCTTT	CASALGTEAFF
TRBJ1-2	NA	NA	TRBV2	TGTGCCAGCAGTGAGTGGGGCCCTTCCTATGGCTACACCTTC	CASSEWGPSYGYTF
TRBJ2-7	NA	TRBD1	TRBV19	TGTGCCAGTAGTTTGGACAGGGGTTCCTACGAGCAGTACTTC	CASSLDRGSYEQYF
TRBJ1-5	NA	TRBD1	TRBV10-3	TGTGCCATCAGTGAGGCGGGACAGGGTATCCAGCCCCAGCATTTT	CAISEAGQGIQPQHF
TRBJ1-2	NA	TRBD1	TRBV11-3	TGTGCCAGCAGTTTACAGGGGGCAACGGTCTATGGCTACACCTTC	CASSLQGATVYGYTF
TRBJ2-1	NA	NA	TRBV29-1	TGCAGCGTTGAGGCTTTCGGGCAAAGAAGCTACAATGAGCAGTTCTTC	CSVEAFGQRSYNEQFF
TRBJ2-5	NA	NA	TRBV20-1	TGCAGTGCTCTGATACGGGGGACCCAGTACTTC	CSALIRGTQYF
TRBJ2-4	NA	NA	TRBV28	TGTGCCAGCAGTTTAATCCCATCACTAAAAAACATTCAGTACTTC	CASSLIPSLKNIQYF
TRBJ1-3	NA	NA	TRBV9	TGTGCCAGCAGCGTGAACTCTGGAAACACCATATATTTT	CASSVNSGNTIYF
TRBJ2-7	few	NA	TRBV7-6	TGTGCCAGCAGCTTAGCAGGGGGTGTCTCCTACGAGCAGTACTTC	CASSLAGGVSYEQYF
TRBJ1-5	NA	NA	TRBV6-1	TGTGCCAGCAGTGAAGCGGCAAGTCAGCCCCAGCATTTT	CASSEAASQPQHF
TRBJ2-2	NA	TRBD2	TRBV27	TGTGCCAGCAGTTTAGCTAGCGGGAGTGCCGGGGAGCTGTTTTTT	CASSLASGSAGELFF
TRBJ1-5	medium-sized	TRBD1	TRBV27	TGTGCCAGCAGTACCTCCCCAGGGGGGGGTCAGCCCCAGCATTTT	CASSTSPGGGQPQHF
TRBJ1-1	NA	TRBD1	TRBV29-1	TGCAGCGTTGAACCCCGGACAGGGGACACTGAAGCTTTCTTT	CSVEPRTGDTEAFF
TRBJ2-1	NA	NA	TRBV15	TGTGCCACCAGCAGAGATTTACCCGCAGGGGGGTTCTACAATGAGCAGTTCTTC	CATSRDLPAGGFYNEQFF
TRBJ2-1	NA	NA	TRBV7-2	TGTGCCAGCAGCCCAGGCAGCTCCTACAATGAGCAGTTCTTC	CASSPGSSYNEQFF
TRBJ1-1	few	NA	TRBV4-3	TGCGCCAGCAGGTCCCTTGGAAACACTGAAGCTTTCTTT	CASRSLGNTEAFF
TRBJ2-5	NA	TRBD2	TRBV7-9	TGTGCCAGCACCCAAGGACTAGCGGGAGTGGGTGGGAAGGAGACCCAGTACTTC	CASTQGLAGVGGKETQYF
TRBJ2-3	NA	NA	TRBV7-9	TGTGCCAGCAGCGACAGCGGCACAGATACGCAGTATTTT	CASSDSGTDTQYF
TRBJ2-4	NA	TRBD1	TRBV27	TGTGCCAGCAGTATTGACAGGGGTGGGGACATTCAGTACTTC	CASSIDRGGDIQYF
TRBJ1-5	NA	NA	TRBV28	TGTGCCAGCAGTACGAGGTCAATTAGCAATCAGCCCCAGCATTTT	CASSTRSISNQPQHF
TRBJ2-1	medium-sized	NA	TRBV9	TGTGCCAGCAGCAAGAGCGGTCTCCCCTACAATGAGCAGTTCTTC	CASSKSGLPYNEQFF
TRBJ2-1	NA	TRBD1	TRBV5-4	TGTGCCAGCAGCTTGGCCGGGACAGGGGTCAATGAGCAGTTCTTC	CASSLAGTGVNEQFF
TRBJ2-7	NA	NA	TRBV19	TGTGCCAGTGGTCCGGGACTCATTTACGAGCAGTACTTC	CASGPGLIYEQYF
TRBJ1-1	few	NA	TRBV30	TGTGCCTGGAGTCGAGGGAGTGAAGCTTTCTTT	CAWSRGSEAFF
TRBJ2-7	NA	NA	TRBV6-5	TGTGCCAGCAGTGGCGGGACAGAGTACGAGCAGTACTTC	CASSGGTEYEQYF
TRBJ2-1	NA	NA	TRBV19	TGTGCCAGTAGTACCACCCAGGGACCCTACAATGAGCAGTTCTTC	CASSTTQGPYNEQFF
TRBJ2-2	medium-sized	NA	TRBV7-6	TGTGCCAGCAGCTTAGGGGGCGAAAAAGAGCTGTTTTTT	CASSLGGEKELFF
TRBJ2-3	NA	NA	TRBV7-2	TGTGCCAGCAGCTTAGGGGTGGTCGGACAGCCCACAGATACGCAGTATTTT	CASSLGVVGQPTDTQYF
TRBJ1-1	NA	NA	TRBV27	TGTGCCAGCAGTTATGGGGAGGACACTGAAGCTTTCTTT	CASSYGEDTEAFF
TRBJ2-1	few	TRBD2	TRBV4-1	TGCGCCAGCAGCCAAGGGCTAGCGGGGGATAATGAGCAGTTCTTC	CASSQGLAGDNEQFF
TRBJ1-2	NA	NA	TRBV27	TGTGCCAGCAGTTTAGGTAGGACCCTACCATCTGGCTACACCTTC	CASSLGRTLPSGYTF
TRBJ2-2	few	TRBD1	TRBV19	TGTGCCAGTAGCCCTGGGACAGGGATTACGGGGGAGCTGTTTTTT	CASSPGTGITGELFF
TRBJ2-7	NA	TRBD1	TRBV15	TGTGCCATCAGCAGCGGGACAGGGTCCTACGAGCAGTACTTC	CAISSGTGSYEQYF
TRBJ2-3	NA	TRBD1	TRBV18	TGTGCCAGCTCACCGACAGGGGGGGCAGATACGCAGTATTTT	CASSPTGGADTQYF
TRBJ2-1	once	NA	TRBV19	TGTGCCAGTACCCTAGGGGGGGGCTTTGAGCAGTTCTTC	CASTLGGGFEQFF
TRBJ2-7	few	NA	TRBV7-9	TGTGCCAGCAGCCCGGACATCGGTAACGAGCAGTACTTC	CASSPDIGNEQYF
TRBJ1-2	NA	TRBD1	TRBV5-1	TGCGCCAGCAAACCTCCGGGACAGGGGGCCTCTATCTATGGCTACACCTTC	CASKPPGQGASIYGYTF
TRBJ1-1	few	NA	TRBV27	TGTGCCAGCAGTTCACAGGGCAACCTGAACACTGAAGCTTTCTTT	CASSSQGNLNTEAFF
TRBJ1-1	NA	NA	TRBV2	TGTGCCAGTACCGAGGGGTGGAACACTGAAGCTTTCTTT	CASTEGWNTEAFF
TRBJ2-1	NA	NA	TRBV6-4	TGTGCCAGCAGTGACCCCGGGCTTCCGCCGAATGAGCAGTTCTTC	CASSDPGLPPNEQFF
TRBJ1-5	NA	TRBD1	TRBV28	TGTGCCAGCAGTTTAGACAGGGTATCTCAGCCCCAGCATTTT	CASSLDRVSQPQHF
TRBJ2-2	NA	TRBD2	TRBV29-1	TGCAGCGTTGTTCTGTGGGAGGGCCAGGTCGGGGAGCTGTTTTTT	CSVVLWEGQVGELFF
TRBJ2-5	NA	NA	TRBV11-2	TGTGCCAGCAGCTCTCTTCAGGGCCGGGTAGAGACCCAGTACTTC	CASSSLQGRVETQYF
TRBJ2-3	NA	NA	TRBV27	TGTGCCAGCAGTTTATGGGAGAAAGGTGAAGATACGCAGTATTTT	CASSLWEKGEDTQYF